The T cell receptor (beta chain) described here comes from a study of shared clonotypes between healthy human individuals (TCRdb year 2020). Regarding the study in general: A few men and a couple of women, aged 18 to 49 years, made up the cohort. For each donor, CD4 naive and CD4 memory were each run on three plates, CD8 naive on two plates, and CD8 memory on one plate. The study deeply sequenced blood TCR repertoires of about five healthy adults to estimate repertoire size and the extent of clonotype sharing between individuals. To increase sequencing depth and limit assay-specific biases, TCR repertoire library preparation and sequencing were carried out by different laboratories using diverse techniques. Leukapheresis yielded between about 0.9 and 9 billion PBMCs per donor. General conclusions and limits of the study: Higher generation probabilities were observed for clonotypes shared by all four sorted-subset donors than for non-shared clonotypes. When several donors were compared, the shared fraction of clonotypes was 5% to 6.5% for naive CD4, 3.5% to 4% for naive CD8, roughly 2.5% for memory CD4, and 0.4% for memory CD8. Incomplete sequencing was indicated by rarefaction of sorted-subset datasets, despite the large sequencing depth. Sampling was restricted to blood, and TCR repertoires in tissues likely differ from the TCR repertoires found in blood. The genetic and exposure-history diversity represented was limited by the small number of donors. Pairwise subsampling led to the expectation that sequencing depth would affect the degree of clonotype sharing among donors. Estimated clonotype richness was generally larger for naive than for memory subsets.

With respect to this clone: Its antigen specificity is not known. The record has no base qualities; no much larger clone is one base away.

The donors were healthy, HIV-negative adults who had no recently reported acute infections or vaccinations. All donors were Caucasian adults living in Nashville, Tennessee, USA. Magnetic negative selection was used to enrich CD4+ T cells, after which naive cells were positively selected on CD45RA and the negative fraction became the memory subset. Blood was collected by leukapheresis, and PBMCs were isolated by Ficoll-Histopaque density gradient centrifugation and then cryopreserved in liquid nitrogen vapor phase. Purity and quantity of every magnetically sorted T cell population were checked by analytical flow cytometry. Genomic DNA was isolated from every sorted fraction and measured by UV absorbance on a Nanodrop 2000c. V is shortened by 0 bases, J by 7 bases, and the region joining them spans 15 bases. The germline V gene gives CDR1 as SGHTA and CDR2 as FQGNSA. The CDR3 has 15 amino acids, counting the end cysteine and phenylalanine. Of all the DNA, just the CDR3 is kept, 45 bases in frame from base 1.

TCR CDR3 regions were amplified from genomic DNA by multiplex PCR using the deep immunoSEQ assay. Extracted genomic DNA from each cell subset was spread evenly across all wells of several immunoSEQ 96-well plates, with each plate serving as a replicate. Each replicate PCR for sorted subsets received around 210 ng genomic DNA, equal to 28,000 or so T cell genomes. Purified libraries were quantified with a Qubit 3.0 fluorometer, sized on a Bioanalyzer 2100, and re-quantified with the KAPA Library Quantification kit. Every immunoSEQ 96-well plate was sequenced on a separate single-read 150-cycle Illumina NextSeq 550 flow cell. Per the original workflow: Because the immunoSEQ output held only junctional sequences and lacked quality scores, the filtering could not match the filtering applied to full-length reads. Sequences were annotated with PyIR, a Python wrapper for IgBLAST v1.9, using IMGT germline references to assign V/J genes and CDR3. Reads were filtered out if the reads had weak V/J assignments (E-value above 1e-6), no CDR3, stop codons, out-of-frame junctions, or ambiguous translated residues. V3J clonotypes were defined as sequences sharing an identical inferred V gene, J gene, and CDR3 amino acid sequence. The percentage overlap between two repertoires was calculated by dividing the number of shared unique clonotypes by the size of the smaller repertoire. Repertoire richness was assessed with RTK rarefaction, the Chao1 estimator, and Recon v2.1 estimates of unobserved clonotypes. OLGA was used to compute generation probabilities for all TCRbeta clonotypes that the gDNA method yielded from a few donors. Held by TCRdb, this immuneACCESS table contains in-frame sequences only and omits some clones. Under half of the omission traces to an unresolved V gene where checked; the cause of the rest is unknown. V, J and clone size are taken as reported in that table, and D and trimming were inferred from the DNA itself. Recorded for this sample are around 2.5 million clones; over 85% of them occurred a single time. The top ten clonotypes cover roughly 0.36% of the sample.

The sample was naive CD4+ T cells from PBMCs. This specimen's cell subset or site label, per the study, means: CD45RA+ positively selected. The rearrangement combines TRBV7-2 with TRBJ2-5; 5 matching bases give a weak D call of TRBD1. The TCR comes from a man aged 18-30 years in good health. Some clones in this sample may be carry-over from other donors' samples. The DNA sequence is TGTGCCAGCAGCTTAGCGTACGGACACCCGTCGACCCAGTACTTC. Its protein is CASSLAYGHPSTQYF.